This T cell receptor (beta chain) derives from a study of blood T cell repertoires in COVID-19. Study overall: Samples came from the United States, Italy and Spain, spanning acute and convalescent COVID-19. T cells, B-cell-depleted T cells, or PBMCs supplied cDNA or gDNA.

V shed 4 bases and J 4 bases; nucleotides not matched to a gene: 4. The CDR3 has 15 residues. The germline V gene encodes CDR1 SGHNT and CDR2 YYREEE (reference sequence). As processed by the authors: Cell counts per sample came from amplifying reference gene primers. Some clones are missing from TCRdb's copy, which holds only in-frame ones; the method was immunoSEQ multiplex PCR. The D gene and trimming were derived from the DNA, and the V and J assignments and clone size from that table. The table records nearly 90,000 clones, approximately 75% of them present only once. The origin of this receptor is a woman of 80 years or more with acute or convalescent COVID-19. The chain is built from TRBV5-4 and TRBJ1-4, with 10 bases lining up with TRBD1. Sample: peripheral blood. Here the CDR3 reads CASSAWTGGNEKLFF. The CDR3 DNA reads TGTGCCAGCAGCGCCTGGACAGGGGGTAATGAAAAACTGTTTTTT.